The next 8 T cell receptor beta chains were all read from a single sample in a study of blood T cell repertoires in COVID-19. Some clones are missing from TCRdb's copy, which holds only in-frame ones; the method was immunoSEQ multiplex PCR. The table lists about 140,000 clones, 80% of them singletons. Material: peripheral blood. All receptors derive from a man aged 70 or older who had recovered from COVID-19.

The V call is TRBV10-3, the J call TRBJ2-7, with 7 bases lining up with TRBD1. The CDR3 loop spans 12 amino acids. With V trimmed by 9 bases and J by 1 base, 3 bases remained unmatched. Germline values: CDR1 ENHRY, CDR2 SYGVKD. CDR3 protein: CAIGQESYEQYF. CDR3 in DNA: TGTGCCATTGGACAGGAGTCCTACGAGCAGTACTTC.

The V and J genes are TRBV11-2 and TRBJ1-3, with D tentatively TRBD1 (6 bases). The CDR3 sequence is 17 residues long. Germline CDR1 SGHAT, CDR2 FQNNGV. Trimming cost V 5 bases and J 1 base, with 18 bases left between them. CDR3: CASSPWDTSRSGNTIYF. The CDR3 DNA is TGTGCCAGCAGCCCCTGGGACACTTCACGGTCTGGAAACACCATATATTTT.

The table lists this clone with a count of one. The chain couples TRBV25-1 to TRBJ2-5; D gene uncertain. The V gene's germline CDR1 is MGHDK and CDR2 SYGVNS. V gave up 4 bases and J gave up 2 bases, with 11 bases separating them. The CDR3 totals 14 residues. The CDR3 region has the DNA TGTGCCAGCAGTGGGCCCCAGGTTCAAGAGACCCAGTACTTC. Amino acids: CASSGPQVQETQYF.

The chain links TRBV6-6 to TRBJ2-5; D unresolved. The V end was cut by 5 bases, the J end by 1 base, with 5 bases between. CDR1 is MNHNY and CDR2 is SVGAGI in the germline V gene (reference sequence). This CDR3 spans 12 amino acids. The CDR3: CASSPPQETQYF. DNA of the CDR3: TGTGCCAGCAGTCCTCCCCAAGAGACCCAGTACTTC.

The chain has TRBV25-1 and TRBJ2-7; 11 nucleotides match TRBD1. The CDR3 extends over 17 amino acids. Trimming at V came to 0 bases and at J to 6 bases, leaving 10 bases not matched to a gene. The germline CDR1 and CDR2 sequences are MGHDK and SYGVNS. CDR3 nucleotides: TGTGCCAGCAGTGAATATAAGCGGGGACAGGGGGTTTTCGAGCAGTACTTC. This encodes CASSEYKRGQGVFEQYF.

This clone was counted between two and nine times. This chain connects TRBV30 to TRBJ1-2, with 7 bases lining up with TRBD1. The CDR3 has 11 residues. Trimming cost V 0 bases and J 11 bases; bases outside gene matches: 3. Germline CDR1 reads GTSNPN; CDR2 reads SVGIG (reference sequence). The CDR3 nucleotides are TGTGCCTGGAGTGTGTTGACAGGGTACACCTTC. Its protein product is CAWSVLTGYTF. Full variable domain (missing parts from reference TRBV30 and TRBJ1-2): SQTIHQWPATLVQPVGSPLSLECTVEGTSNPNLYWYRQAAGRGLQLLFYSVGIGQISSEVPQNLSASRPQDRQFILSSKKLLLSDSGFYLCAWSVLTGYTFGSGTRLTVV.

The CDR3 sequence: CASSGGGRTGFDEQYF. In nucleotides, the CDR3 is TGCGCCAGCAGCGGCGGGGGTAGGACAGGGTTTGACGAGCAGTACTTC. The chain employs TRBV4-1 and TRBJ2-7, with D perhaps TRBD1 (8 bases). The CDR3 has 16 residues. CDR1 and CDR2 from the germline V gene are MGHRA and YSYEKL. V shed 5 bases and J shed 5 bases, with 22 bases lying between them.

The CDR3 DNA sequence: TGTGCCAGCAGTGAAGTGGGGGCCGGGAACACTGAAGCTTTCTTT. This codes for CASSEVGAGNTEAFF. The J gene is TRBJ1-1, the V gene TRBV6-1, with D maybe TRBD1 (6 bases). V shed 1 base and J shed 1 base, with 10 bases lying between them. Germline-derived CDR1 and CDR2 are MNHNS and SASEGT. The CDR3 has 15 residues.